What follows are 4 T cell receptor beta chains derived from one specimen sequenced in a study of STAT5B mutations in CD4+ large granular lymphocyte leukemia. The data were produced by immunoSEQ multiplex PCR, yet TCRdb's version contains in-frame clones alone and is incomplete. Of some 38,000 clones in the sample, around 75% are singletons; the top ten hold 0.45% to 0.6%. Sequenced: CD4+ T cells from blood buffy coats. Every receptor here comes from a human donor in good health.

The gene calls are TRBV4-3 and TRBJ2-6, with D unclear. The CDR3 consists of 16 residues. V was shortened by 0 bases and J by 2 bases, with 8 bases between the two germline ends. Germline CDR1 reads LGHNA; CDR2 reads YSLEER. CDR3 sequence reads: CASSQEMTAGANVLTF. CDR3 nucleotide sequence: TGCGCCAGCAGCCAAGAGATGACGGCTGGGGCCAACGTCCTGACTTTC.

This chain connects TRBV9 to TRBJ2-1; 13 nucleotides line up with TRBD2. Germline V lookup: CDR1 SGDLS, CDR2 YYNGEE. J gave up 7 bases and V 4 bases, and 5 bases lay outside the gene matches. CDR3 length: 15 residues. The chain's CDR3 is CASSLGLAGENEQFF. The CDR3 DNA follows: TGTGCCAGCAGCCTAGGACTAGCGGGAGAGAATGAGCAGTTCTTC.

The V gene is TRBV27, the J gene TRBJ2-1; 12 nucleotides line up with TRBD2. There are 16 residues in the CDR3. Germline V lookup: CDR1 MNHEY, CDR2 SMNVEV (reference sequence). The J segment lost 8 bases and the V segment lost 2 bases, leaving 7 bases of the junction unmatched. This CDR3 reads CASSLGLAGRRDEQFF. The CDR3 DNA follows: TGTGCCAGCAGTTTAGGACTAGCGGGAAGGAGAGATGAGCAGTTCTTC.

V gene TRBV29-1 combines with J gene TRBJ2-7; no reliable D call. Trimming took 0 bases from V and 0 from J, leaving 12 bases between them. The CDR3 loop spans 15 amino acids. Germline V CDR1 and CDR2: SQVTM, ANQGSEA. DNA for the CDR3: TGCAGCGTTGAAGACACGGCGGATAGCTCCTACGAGCAGTACTTC. This encodes CSVEDTADSSYEQYF.